The 6 T cell receptor beta chains below were found in one sample sequenced in a study of T cell responses to AZD1222 COVID-19 vaccine (dated by TCRdb to about 2021). The time point label, as the study defines it: about 28 days (+/-7) after the second vaccine dose. Sample treatment or condition, as interpreted from the label and publication: meningococcal conjugate vaccine given as trial control. The library relied on the immunoSEQ multiplex PCR assay. Here the immuneACCESS table is served through TCRdb, limited to in-frame sequences with V and J called. Missing clones are a known gap in these copies; in checked studies unresolved V genes cover under half, and the rest lacks a known reason. The sample has about 120,000 clones on record, approximately 90% of them singletons. 4% to 4.5% of the sample belongs to the ten largest clones. The material was peripheral blood, obtained 28 days after the second dose of the MenACWY control vaccine. All receptors come from an adult who received the MenACWY meningococcal vaccine as a control.

V gene TRBV4-1 combines with J gene TRBJ2-7, with a possible D match to TRBD2 (6 bases). Germline CDR1 is MGHRA and CDR2 is YSYEKL. The CDR3 spans 16 residues. The V end lost 1 base, the J end lost 2 bases, and 15 bases lay between the germline ends. The CDR3 region has the DNA TGCGCCAGCAGCCAAGGTGGAGTCGGGAGTACCTACGAGCAGTACTTC. Translation gives CASSQGGVGSTYEQYF.

The rearrangement links TRBV25-1 to TRBJ1-1; D not certain. The CDR3 totals 15 residues. The germline V gene encodes CDR1 MGHDK and CDR2 SYGVNS. V gave up 3 bases and J gave up 5 bases, with 16 bases separating them. The CDR3 DNA reads as TGTGCCAGCAGTGACGTCCGGACTCTCGGGACTGAAGCTTTCTTT. Protein sequence: CASSDVRTLGTEAFF.

The genes are TRBV9 and TRBJ1-2; D might be TRBD1 (5 bases). The ends were cut back, 2 bases at V and 1 base at J, with 12 bases in the middle. The CDR3 totals 15 residues. Germline V gene sequence: CDR1 SGDLS, CDR2 YYNGEE. The CDR3 DNA follows: TGTGCCAGCAGCGTCGACAGCCGGGGTAACTATGGCTACACCTTC. Translated, it gives CASSVDSRGNYGYTF.

The CDR3 protein is CASSNGVIQYF. CDR3 DNA sequence: TGTGCCAGCAGCAACGGAGTTATCCAGTACTTC. The chain joins TRBV9 to TRBJ2-5; D is uncertain. The CDR3 extends over 11 amino acids. V lost 4 bases and J lost 10, with 11 bases in between. Germline CDR1 is SGDLS and CDR2 is YYNGEE.

In this sample, this clone turned up a few times. The chain joins TRBV4-1 to TRBJ2-1, with no clear D. CDR3 size: 16 residues. Between the trimmed V and J ends, which lost 4 bases and 2 bases, there was a span of 15 bases. Germline V CDR1 and CDR2: MGHRA, YSYEKL. This CDR3 is CASSLGDFYPYNEQFF. The CDR3 region has the DNA TGCGCCAGCAGCCTTGGAGACTTTTACCCCTACAATGAGCAGTTCTTC.

The rearrangement links TRBV7-3 to TRBJ2-5, with 10 bases identical to TRBD2. The ends lost 2 bases at V and 4 bases at J; junction bases unmatched: 4. The germline CDR1 and CDR2 sequences are SGHTA and FQGTGA. This CDR3 has 15 residues. The CDR3 region has the DNA TGTGCCAGCAGCTTAGTTGGGACTAGCGTAGAGACCCAGTACTTC. Translation: CASSLVGTSVETQYF.